This passage covers 14 T cell receptor beta chains from one sample sequenced in a study of blood T cell repertoires in COVID-19. Profiled with immunoSEQ multiplex PCR; TCRdb holds only in-frame clones, not every one. Of about 150,000 clones in the sample, roughly 85% were seen once. The source material was peripheral blood. These receptors originate from a woman aged 60-70 years with COVID-19, enrolled during active disease.

This clone was detected only a few times. The V and J genes are TRBV27 and TRBJ2-7; D perhaps matches TRBD1 (5 bases). This CDR3 contains 13 residues. With 5 bases removed from V and 3 bases from J, the gap between germline ends came to 11 bases. The germline CDR1 and CDR2 sequences are MNHEY and SMNVEV (reference sequence). The CDR3 DNA is TGTGCCAGCAGTCTGGGGCAGATCTACGAGCAGTACTTC. Its translation: CASSLGQIYEQYF.

This clone was detected a few times. The V gene is TRBV5-1, the J gene TRBJ1-2; tentatively, D is TRBD1 (6 bases). V lost 2 bases and J lost 2, with 10 bases in between. The CDR3 sequence is 14 residues long. Germline lookup yields CDR1 SGHRS and CDR2 YFSETQ. Written as DNA, the CDR3 is TGCGCCAGCAGCTTAACAGGGAACAACTATGGCTACACCTTC. This sequence encodes CASSLTGNNYGYTF.

The chain is built from TRBV12-5 and TRBJ1-1; D is undetermined. Germline values: CDR1 LGHNT, CDR2 FRNRAP. The CDR3 totals 11 residues. Trimming left V 6 bases short and J 3 bases short, with 5 bases between. In DNA, the CDR3 is TGTGCTAGTGGACAATACACTGAAGCTTTCTTT. It codes for CASGQYTEAFF.

A single count supports this clone. The rearrangement joins TRBV18 to TRBJ1-2; 7 bases match TRBD1. The CDR3 contains 15 residues. Per germline, CDR1 KGHSH and CDR2 LQKENI. The V and J ends lost 4 bases and 4 bases, in that order; junction bases with no gene match: 9. The CDR3 DNA sequence: TGTGCCAGCTCACGCGACAGGGAACGACCCTATGGCTACACCTTC. The encoded protein is CASSRDRERPYGYTF.

The chain couples TRBV10-3 to TRBJ1-5; 12 positions agree with TRBD1. The V gene end was trimmed by 10 bases and the J gene end by 6 bases; junction bases not matched to a gene: 10. CDR1 and CDR2 (germline): ENHRY, SYGVKD. CDR3 size: 15 residues. This chain's CDR3 is CATHLGQGAPQPQHF. The DNA of the CDR3 is TGTGCCACCCACCTGGGACAGGGGGCCCCTCAGCCCCAGCATTTT.

V usage is TRBV10-2 and J usage is TRBJ2-7; D might be TRBD1 (7 bases). V lost 6 bases, J lost 6 bases, and 24 bases lay in between. The CDR3 has 16 amino acids. Germline-derived CDR1 and CDR2 are WSHSY and SAAADI. The CDR3 loop is CASRGGFRDSSVEQYF. CDR3 DNA: TGCGCCAGCAGGGGGGGATTCCGGGACAGCTCCGTCGAGCAGTACTTC.

V usage is TRBV7-9 and J usage is TRBJ1-2; TRBD1 matches 7 bases. V shed 2 bases, J shed 5 bases, and the junction held 8 bases outside the gene matches. Germline lookup yields CDR1 SEHNR and CDR2 FQNEAQ (reference sequence). This CDR3 comprises 15 residues. CDR3 residues: CASSLTSDRPYGYTF. The DNA of the CDR3 is TGTGCCAGCAGCTTAACATCGGACAGGCCATATGGCTACACCTTC. The full variable domain, with the rest looked up from reference TRBV7-9 and TRBJ1-2, is DTGVSQNPRHKITKRGQNVTFRCDPISEHNRLYWYRQTLGQGPEFLTYFQNEAQLEKSRLLSDRFSAERPKGSFSTLEIQRTEQGDSAMYLCASSLTSDRPYGYTFGSGTRLTVV.

J is TRBJ1-1 and V is TRBV4-1; D may be TRBD1 (6 bases). The CDR3 consists of 14 residues. Germline CDR1 reads MGHRA; CDR2 reads YSYEKL. Deletions cut 3 bases from V and 6 bases from J, with 14 bases between. The CDR3 loop is CASSHVGGAPEAFF. In nucleotides, the CDR3 is TGCGCCAGCAGCCACGTGGGGGGGGCCCCTGAAGCTTTCTTT.

The V call is TRBV29-1, the J call TRBJ1-3; D is perhaps TRBD1 (5 bases). Germline CDR1 reads SQVTM; CDR2 reads ANQGSEA. V was pared by 1 base and J by 0 bases, with 10 bases between. The CDR3 covers 15 residues. CDR3 residues: CSVEGQGPSGNTIYF. The CDR3 DNA sequence: TGCAGCGTTGAAGGCCAGGGCCCCTCTGGAAACACCATATATTTT. Using reference TRBV29-1 and TRBJ1-3 for the parts outside the CDR3, the full variable domain is SAVISQKPSRDICQRGTSLTIQCQVDSQVTMMFWYRQQPGQSLTLIATANQGSEATYESGFVIDKFPISRPNLTFSTLTVSNMSPEDSSIYLCSVEGQGPSGNTIYFGEGSWLTVV.

This chain uses TRBV24-1 with TRBJ2-1, with 10 bases that match TRBD2. The germline gives CDR1 KGHDR, CDR2 SFDVKD. Losses at the gene ends were 3 bases for V and 0 bases for J; bases not matched to a gene: 1. This CDR3 spans 16 amino acids. CDR3 sequence reads: CATSDPSGGSYNEQFF. DNA for the CDR3: TGTGCCACCAGTGATCCTAGCGGGGGCTCCTACAATGAGCAGTTCTTC.

The gene calls are TRBV15 and TRBJ2-5; D possibly corresponds to TRBD1 (5 bases). Germline assignment: CDR1 LNHNV and CDR2 YYDKDF (reference sequence). The CDR3 has 13 amino acids. The ends were cut back, 3 bases at V and 5 bases at J, with 10 bases in the middle. CDR3 sequence reads: CATSSPGRETQYF. CDR3 in DNA: TGTGCCACCAGCAGTCCAGGGCGGGAGACCCAGTACTTC.

The J gene is TRBJ2-1, the V gene TRBV10-1, with unresolved D. V was cut by 0 bases and J by 10 bases, with 16 bases left in between. CDR1 WNHNN and CDR2 SYGVQD come from the germline V gene (reference sequence). The CDR3 is made up of 15 amino acids. CDR3 in DNA: TGCGCCAGCAGTGAGTCTGTGTCCCAAGGAGAAGAGCAGTTCTTC. Protein sequence: CASSESVSQGEEQFF.

This clone was counted only a few times. The chain links TRBV10-3 to TRBJ2-7, with D possibly being TRBD1 (6 bases). The CDR3 covers 14 residues. V lost 6 bases and J 3 bases, leaving 15 bases between the germline ends. Per germline, CDR1 ENHRY and CDR2 SYGVKD. CDR3 loop: CAISADRQNYEQYV. The CDR3 DNA reads TGTGCCATCAGCGCCGACAGGCAGAACTACGAGCAGTACGTC.

The J gene is TRBJ2-1, the V gene TRBV10-3; D is unresolved. Germline V gene lookup returns CDR1 ENHRY and CDR2 SYGVKD. This CDR3 is built from 14 residues. V shed 3 bases and J shed 3 bases, with 9 bases lying between them. CDR3 amino acids: CAISEMRDYNEQFF. For the CDR3, the DNA is TGTGCCATCAGTGAAATGAGAGACTACAATGAGCAGTTCTTC.